This is a list of T cell receptor beta chains from one sample in a study of CD8 T cells in Susac syndrome. TCRdb recomputed calls from the immunoSEQ multiplex PCR reads with MiXCR, one row per CDR3 protein. The sample contains around 270,000 distinct CDR3 sequences, around nine tenths of which appear only once. The material sequenced was CD8+ T cells from PBMCs. These receptors originate from a human donor with multiple sclerosis. Each CDR3 is given with its conserved first and last residue. The D gene is left open where the match is weak. Size is stated for part of the rows, as once, few or many counts, or as a class when the clone is expanded.

J gene: TRBJ2-1; V gene: TRBV3-1; D gene: .; clone size: few; CDR3 protein: CASSRGNEQFF; CDR3 DNA: TGTGCCAGCAGCCGGGGTAATGAGCAGTTCTTC
J gene: TRBJ2-3; V gene: TRBV27; D gene: .; clone size: once; CDR3 protein: CASSSSWSGGTDTQYF; CDR3 DNA: TGTGCCAGCAGTTCCTCGTGGAGCGGCGGCACAGATACGCAGTATTTT
J gene: TRBJ2-7; V gene: TRBV27; D gene: .; clone size: .; CDR3 protein: CASSSLIGNEQYF; CDR3 DNA: TGTGCCAGCAGTTCCCTGATCGGGAACGAGCAGTACTTC
J gene: TRBJ1-4; V gene: TRBV7-9; D gene: .; clone size: .; CDR3 protein: CASSLVVENEKLFF; CDR3 DNA: TGTGCCAGCAGCTTAGTAGTGGAAAATGAAAAACTGTTTTTT
J gene: TRBJ1-1; V gene: TRBV30; D gene: .; clone size: .; CDR3 protein: CAWSGVTEAFF; CDR3 DNA: TGTGCCTGGAGTGGGGTCACTGAAGCTTTCTTT
J gene: TRBJ2-7; V gene: TRBV3-1; D gene: .; clone size: .; CDR3 protein: CASSQSVGIYEQYF; CDR3 DNA: TGTGCCAGCAGCCAATCTGTCGGGATCTACGAGCAGTACTTC
J gene: TRBJ2-3; V gene: TRBV6-4; D gene: .; clone size: .; CDR3 protein: CASSDIPGITDTQYF; CDR3 DNA: TGTGCCAGCAGTGACATCCCGGGGATCACAGATACGCAGTATTTT
J gene: TRBJ2-1; V gene: TRBV2; D gene: TRBD2; clone size: .; CDR3 protein: CASSKFGTSGSYEQFF; CDR3 DNA: TGTGCCAGCAGTAAATTCGGGACTAGCGGGAGCTATGAGCAGTTCTTC
J gene: TRBJ2-1; V gene: TRBV14; D gene: .; clone size: .; CDR3 protein: CASSQVLSYYNEQFF; CDR3 DNA: TGTGCCAGCAGCCAAGTTCTGTCGTACTACAATGAGCAGTTCTTC
J gene: TRBJ2-3; V gene: TRBV20-1; D gene: TRBD1; clone size: .; CDR3 protein: CSAYRGGSTDTQYF; CDR3 DNA: TGCAGTGCTTACAGGGGTGGGAGCACAGATACGCAGTATTTT
J gene: TRBJ1-3; V gene: TRBV12-3/TRBV12-4; D gene: .; clone size: .; CDR3 protein: CAISHGNTIYF; CDR3 DNA: TGTGCCATCTCACACGGAAACACCATATATTTT
J gene: TRBJ2-3; V gene: TRBV6-4; D gene: TRBD2; clone size: .; CDR3 protein: CASSDPSAGGYTDTQYF; CDR3 DNA: TGTGCCAGCAGTGACCCTTCAGCGGGGGGCTACACAGATACGCAGTATTTT
J gene: TRBJ2-2; V gene: TRBV30; D gene: .; clone size: once; CDR3 protein: CAWSGGGAGELFF; CDR3 DNA: TGTGCCTGGAGCGGAGGGGGGGCCGGGGAGCTGTTTTTT
J gene: TRBJ1-2; V gene: TRBV10-3; D gene: .; clone size: .; CDR3 protein: CAISDPLGGIYGYTF; CDR3 DNA: TGTGCCATCAGTGACCCCCTAGGCGGAATCTATGGCTACACCTTC
J gene: TRBJ2-3; V gene: TRBV7-9; D gene: .; clone size: .; CDR3 protein: CASTHRAGSTDTQYF; CDR3 DNA: TGTGCCAGCACCCACAGGGCTGGGAGCACAGATACGCAGTATTTT
J gene: TRBJ1-3; V gene: TRBV7-9; D gene: .; clone size: .; CDR3 protein: CASSLAQVGNTIYF; CDR3 DNA: TGTGCCAGCAGCTTAGCACAGGTTGGAAACACCATATATTTT
J gene: TRBJ1-1; V gene: TRBV7-9; D gene: TRBD1; clone size: .; CDR3 protein: CASSLTGQGTEAFF; CDR3 DNA: TGTGCCAGCAGCTTAACCGGACAGGGGACTGAAGCTTTCTTT
J gene: TRBJ2-5; V gene: TRBV27; D gene: .; clone size: .; CDR3 protein: CASSLSGNRQETQYF; CDR3 DNA: TGTGCCAGCAGTTTATCTGGGAACCGCCAAGAGACCCAGTACTTC
J gene: TRBJ1-5; V gene: TRBV7-9; D gene: .; clone size: once; CDR3 protein: CASSLAQQPQHF; CDR3 DNA: TGTGCCAGCAGCTTAGCGCAGCAGCCCCAGCATTTT
J gene: TRBJ2-6; V gene: TRBV28; D gene: .; clone size: .; CDR3 protein: CASRSNTGTGANVLTF; CDR3 DNA: TGTGCCAGCAGATCCAACACAGGGACCGGGGCCAACGTCCTGACTTTC
J gene: TRBJ2-3; V gene: TRBV18; D gene: .; clone size: .; CDR3 protein: CASSPSASLAGTDTQYF; CDR3 DNA: TGTGCCAGCTCACCAAGCGCTAGCCTGGCCGGCACAGATACGCAGTATTTT
J gene: TRBJ1-2; V gene: TRBV6-2/TRBV6-3; D gene: .; clone size: .; CDR3 protein: CASSSLTEYGYTF; CDR3 DNA: TGTGCCAGCAGTTCCCTCACCGAATATGGCTACACCTTC
J gene: TRBJ2-3; V gene: TRBV20-1; D gene: TRBD1; clone size: once; CDR3 protein: CSAPGQGITDTQYF; CDR3 DNA: TGCAGTGCCCCGGGACAGGGAATCACAGATACGCAGTATTTT
J gene: TRBJ2-1; V gene: TRBV7-3; D gene: .; clone size: .; CDR3 protein: CASSLTFADDYNEQFF; CDR3 DNA: TGTGCCAGCAGCTTAACGTTTGCAGACGACTACAATGAGCAGTTCTTC